Each of the 6 T cell receptor beta chains below was sequenced from the same sample in a study of T-cell reconstitution after alpha-beta-depleted transplantation in children. Unique molecular identifiers were incorporated when the TCRbeta library was constructed. MiXCR was run by TCRdb on the PCR reads, yielding one entry per CDR3 protein. This sample carries hundreds of thousands of distinct CDR3 sequences, roughly an eighth of them seen once, and the ten largest clones take roughly 5.4%. The specimen was PBMCs from the stem cell graft donor, collected from the stem cell graft. Receptors originate from a human donor who donated a stem cell graft to a child with combined immunodeficiency.

The V call is TRBV5-1, the J call TRBJ2-3, with D perhaps TRBD1 (6 bases). This CDR3 contains 15 residues. Germline V gene lookup returns CDR1 SGHRS and CDR2 YFSETQ. V was cut by 0 bases and J by 11 bases, with 19 bases left in between. The CDR3 region is CASSLDGTRGTQQYF. DNA for the CDR3: TGCGCCAGCAGCTTGGACGGGACAAGAGGGACCCAGCAGTATTTT.

Only a few counts were recorded for this clonotype. The chain joins TRBV5-1 to TRBJ2-7; the D gene is possibly TRBD1 (6 bases). Trimming left V 0 bases short and J 2 bases short, with 12 bases between. Germline CDR1 and CDR2: SGHRS and YFSETQ. CDR3 size: 15 residues. Written as DNA, the CDR3 is TGCGCCAGCAGCTTGGGATGGACAGCGACCTACGAGCAGTACTTC. Translation: CASSLGWTATYEQYF.

This clonotype has more than one count but fewer than ten. The rearrangement joins TRBV10-3 to TRBJ2-3, with a weak D call TRBD1 (6 bases). The germline V gene encodes CDR1 ENHRY and CDR2 SYGVKD. V was trimmed by 3 bases and J by 4 bases, leaving 11 bases between them. This CDR3 comprises 14 residues. CDR3 protein: CAISENRVADTQYF. CDR3 DNA: TGTGCCATCAGTGAAAACAGGGTTGCAGATACGCAGTATTTT.

At least ten counts were recorded for this clonotype. V and J are TRBV7-2 and TRBJ2-1; 9 bases agree with TRBD2. The CDR3 runs 14 residues. V shed 7 bases and J 9 bases; nucleotides not matched to a gene: 10. The germline V gene encodes CDR1 SGHTA and CDR2 FQGNSA. The CDR3 DNA sequence: TGTGCCAGCAATGGCGGGAGGGCCTATGGTGAGCAGTTCTTC. Translating gives CASNGGRAYGEQFF.

The DNA for the CDR3 is TGTGCCAGCAGCTTGGACGCCGGGACTAGCGGGAGGGCCCGATGGCAGTACTTC. Its protein product is CASSLDAGTSGRARWQYF. V gene TRBV11-2 combines with J gene TRBJ2-7, with TRBD2 identical over 16 bases. CDR1 is SGHAT, CDR2 FQNNGV, per germline. This CDR3 is built from 18 residues. Trimming at V came to 3 bases and at J to 9 bases, leaving 14 bases not matched to a gene.

V usage is TRBV7-2 and J usage is TRBJ2-5; 8 bases map to TRBD1. Germline trimming cut 6 bases from V and 1 base from J; bases unmatched to any gene: 7. The CDR3 is 15 amino acids. CDR1 and CDR2 from the germline V gene are SGHTA and FQGNSA. Here the CDR3 reads CASRPDRGGQETQYF. As DNA, the CDR3 is TGTGCCAGCAGACCCGACAGGGGAGGCCAAGAGACCCAGTACTTC.